This T cell receptor (beta chain) was captured in a study of T cells in Graves' hyperthyroidism and ophthalmopathy. General observations from the study: Ophthalmopathy onset followed model prediction by a median around 6.9 months.

This clonotype was counted a single time. Its cognate antigen is unknown. Germline lookup yields CDR1 DFQATT and CDR2 SNEGSKA (reference sequence). Unmatched junction bases numbered 5, after V lost 0 bases and J lost 4 bases. The CDR3 consists of 16 residues. Amplified regions were TCR beta CDR3 sequences from RNA transcripts. HTBI primers drove first-round RT-PCR of the TCR CDR3. TCRdb passed the multiplex PCR reads through MiXCR, listing each CDR3 protein once. Among about 500,000 distinct CDR3 sequences listed, approximately 16% were seen once. Subjects aged 18 to 65 presented with newly diagnosed hyperthyroidism of less than 2 months' duration.

The chain recombines TRBV20-1 with TRBJ2-3; 12 nucleotides align to TRBD2. The sequence was collected from a woman aged 18-35 years with Graves' hyperthyroidism. Material: blood. This chain's CDR3 is CSARDRLAGVADTQYF. Here the CDR3 DNA reads TGCAGTGCTAGAGACCGACTAGCGGGAGTCGCAGATACGCAGTATTTT.